These T cell receptor beta chains were read from a single sample in a study of CD8 T cells in Susac syndrome. One entry per CDR3 protein results from TCRdb running MiXCR on the immunoSEQ multiplex PCR reads. Among some 120,000 distinct CDR3 sequences listed, nearly 95% were seen once. The sequencing sample was made of CD4+ T cells from PBMCs. These receptors were obtained from a human donor in good health. CDR3s include the opening cysteine and the closing phenylalanine or tryptophan. Fields, in order: clone size, J gene, V gene, D gene, CDR3 length, CDR3 protein, CDR3 DNA. A D gene is named only where the DNA matches it firmly. Only some rows state a clone size, as once, few, many or a class for expanded clones.

clone size: -
J gene: TRBJ2-5
V gene: TRBV3-1
D gene: -
CDR3 length: 12
CDR3 protein: CASSQEGATQYF
CDR3 DNA: TGTGCCAGCAGCCAAGAAGGGGCGACCCAGTACTTC

clone size: -
J gene: TRBJ2-3
V gene: TRBV2
D gene: TRBD1
CDR3 length: 15
CDR3 protein: CASRGQGARSDTQYF
CDR3 DNA: TGTGCCAGCAGGGGACAGGGGGCCAGATCAGATACGCAGTATTTT

clone size: -
J gene: TRBJ1-1
V gene: TRBV6-6
D gene: TRBD1
CDR3 length: 14
CDR3 protein: CASSPSGTDGEAFF
CDR3 DNA: TGTGCCAGCAGCCCATCAGGGACAGACGGTGAAGCTTTCTTT

clone size: -
J gene: TRBJ1-1
V gene: TRBV30
D gene: -
CDR3 length: 12
CDR3 protein: CAWVARNTEAFF
CDR3 DNA: TGTGCCTGGGTAGCCCGAAACACTGAAGCTTTCTTT

clone size: -
J gene: TRBJ2-3
V gene: TRBV6-1
D gene: TRBD2
CDR3 length: 15
CDR3 protein: CASETSGRSTDTQYF
CDR3 DNA: TGTGCCAGCGAGACTAGCGGGAGAAGCACAGATACGCAGTATTTT

clone size: -
J gene: TRBJ2-1
V gene: TRBV2
D gene: -
CDR3 length: 12
CDR3 protein: CASSPTTNEQFF
CDR3 DNA: TGTGCCAGCAGTCCCACAACCAATGAGCAGTTCTTC

clone size: -
J gene: TRBJ1-2
V gene: TRBV7-2
D gene: -
CDR3 length: 14
CDR3 protein: CASSLGWEDYGYTF
CDR3 DNA: TGTGCCAGCAGCTTAGGCTGGGAAGACTATGGCTACACCTTC

clone size: -
J gene: TRBJ2-6
V gene: TRBV20-1
D gene: TRBD1
CDR3 length: 20
CDR3 protein: CSARRRRGRQGASGANVLTF
CDR3 DNA: TGCAGTGCTAGGCGTCGACGCGGCCGGCAGGGGGCCTCTGGGGCCAACGTCCTGACTTTC

clone size: -
J gene: TRBJ2-7
V gene: TRBV7-2
D gene: TRBD2
CDR3 length: 15
CDR3 protein: CTSSLGSSGGYEQYF
CDR3 DNA: TGTACCAGCAGCTTAGGTTCTAGCGGGGGGTACGAGCAGTACTTC

clone size: -
J gene: TRBJ2-7
V gene: TRBV4-3
D gene: -
CDR3 length: 13
CDR3 protein: CASSQDIAYEQYF
CDR3 DNA: TGCGCCAGCAGCCAAGATATCGCCTACGAGCAGTACTTC

clone size: -
J gene: TRBJ2-5
V gene: TRBV5-4
D gene: -
CDR3 length: 16
CDR3 protein: CASSFLDKGRGETQYF
CDR3 DNA: TGTGCCAGCAGCTTCTTGGACAAGGGGCGCGGGGAGACCCAGTACTTC

clone size: -
J gene: TRBJ2-7
V gene: TRBV5-6
D gene: TRBD1
CDR3 length: 16
CDR3 protein: CASSSPTGNFIYEQYF
CDR3 DNA: TGTGCCAGCAGCTCCCCGACAGGGAATTTTATCTACGAGCAGTACTTC

clone size: -
J gene: TRBJ1-2
V gene: TRBV18
D gene: -
CDR3 length: 12
CDR3 protein: CASSPSSLGPTF
CDR3 DNA: TGTGCCAGCTCACCATCCTCTTTAGGCCCCACCTTC

clone size: -
J gene: TRBJ1-5
V gene: TRBV28
D gene: TRBD1
CDR3 length: 18
CDR3 protein: CASSFVGQSTYSNQPQHF
CDR3 DNA: TGTGCCAGCAGTTTTGTGGGACAGAGCACATATAGCAATCAGCCCCAGCATTTT

clone size: once
J gene: TRBJ2-1
V gene: TRBV7-3
D gene: -
CDR3 length: 13
CDR3 protein: CASSPLESDEQFF
CDR3 DNA: TGTGCCAGCAGCCCTTTAGAGAGCGATGAGCAGTTCTTC

clone size: -
J gene: TRBJ2-3
V gene: TRBV7-9
D gene: -
CDR3 length: 13
CDR3 protein: CASSFVEADTQYF
CDR3 DNA: TGTGCCAGCAGCTTTGTCGAGGCAGATACGCAGTATTTT

clone size: -
J gene: TRBJ2-6
V gene: TRBV7-2
D gene: -
CDR3 length: 17
CDR3 protein: CASSFGGSASGANVLTF
CDR3 DNA: TGTGCCAGCAGCTTTGGGGGGTCAGCCTCTGGGGCCAACGTCCTGACTTTC

clone size: -
J gene: TRBJ2-3
V gene: TRBV3-1
D gene: -
CDR3 length: 16
CDR3 protein: CASSSYTGTSTDTQYF
CDR3 DNA: TGTGCCAGCAGCTCATATACAGGGACTAGCACAGATACGCAGTATTTT

clone size: -
J gene: TRBJ2-4
V gene: TRBV3-1
D gene: TRBD2
CDR3 length: 17
CDR3 protein: CASSQDAGGKAKNIQYF
CDR3 DNA: TGTGCCAGCAGCCAAGATGCGGGGGGAAAAGCCAAAAACATTCAGTACTTC

clone size: few
J gene: TRBJ1-1
V gene: TRBV14
D gene: -
CDR3 length: 13
CDR3 protein: CASKVKVNTEAFF
CDR3 DNA: TGTGCCAGCAAAGTAAAAGTGAACACTGAAGCTTTCTTT

clone size: -
J gene: TRBJ1-1
V gene: TRBV5-1
D gene: TRBD1
CDR3 length: 14
CDR3 protein: CASSTDRRNTEAFF
CDR3 DNA: TGCGCCAGCAGCACGGACAGGAGAAACACTGAAGCTTTCTTT

clone size: few
J gene: TRBJ2-1
V gene: TRBV29-1
D gene: TRBD2
CDR3 length: 16
CDR3 protein: CSVEPVGSGRDNEQFF
CDR3 DNA: TGCAGCGTTGAACCGGTAGGCAGCGGGAGGGACAATGAGCAGTTCTTC

clone size: -
J gene: TRBJ2-2
V gene: TRBV5-1
D gene: TRBD2
CDR3 length: 15
CDR3 protein: CASSLTSGSTGELFF
CDR3 DNA: TGCGCCAGCAGCCTGACTAGCGGGAGCACCGGGGAGCTGTTTTTT

clone size: -
J gene: TRBJ1-5
V gene: TRBV7-2
D gene: -
CDR3 length: 15
CDR3 protein: CASSLGGYSNQPQHF
CDR3 DNA: TGTGCCAGCAGCTTAGGGGGTTATAGCAATCAGCCCCAGCATTTT

clone size: -
J gene: TRBJ2-5
V gene: TRBV6-6
D gene: -
CDR3 length: 15
CDR3 protein: CASNPKPESQETQYF
CDR3 DNA: TGTGCCAGCAACCCAAAGCCCGAATCCCAAGAGACCCAGTACTTC

clone size: few
J gene: TRBJ1-1
V gene: TRBV27
D gene: -
CDR3 length: 14
CDR3 protein: CASSLDRMNTEAFF
CDR3 DNA: TGTGCCAGCAGTTTAGACAGGATGAACACTGAAGCTTTCTTT

clone size: -
J gene: TRBJ2-7
V gene: TRBV5-1
D gene: -
CDR3 length: 17
CDR3 protein: CASSLAGQAEFSYEQYF
CDR3 DNA: TGCGCCAGCAGCTTAGCGGGACAGGCCGAATTCTCCTACGAGCAGTACTTC

clone size: -
J gene: TRBJ2-7
V gene: TRBV20-1
D gene: TRBD2
CDR3 length: 14
CDR3 protein: CSAMLAGLSYEQYF
CDR3 DNA: TGCAGTGCTATGTTAGCGGGACTGTCCTACGAGCAGTACTTC

clone size: -
J gene: TRBJ1-2
V gene: TRBV20-1
D gene: -
CDR3 length: 16
CDR3 protein: CSARGTDWYSNYGYTF
CDR3 DNA: TGCAGTGCAAGGGGGACGGACTGGTACTCTAACTATGGCTACACCTTC

clone size: -
J gene: TRBJ2-1
V gene: TRBV21-1
D gene: -
CDR3 length: 12
CDR3 protein: CASSKEGGEQFF
CDR3 DNA: TGTGCCAGCAGCAAAGAGGGCGGTGAGCAGTTCTTC

clone size: -
J gene: TRBJ2-7
V gene: TRBV5-1
D gene: -
CDR3 length: 13
CDR3 protein: CASSPDGSYEQYF
CDR3 DNA: TGCGCCAGCAGCCCGGACGGTTCCTACGAGCAGTACTTC

clone size: -
J gene: TRBJ2-7
V gene: TRBV20-1
D gene: -
CDR3 length: 13
CDR3 protein: CSAGEIGSYEQYF
CDR3 DNA: TGCAGTGCGGGGGAGATCGGGTCCTACGAGCAGTACTTC

clone size: -
J gene: TRBJ2-1
V gene: TRBV28
D gene: -
CDR3 length: 15
CDR3 protein: CASSLPDRSYNEQFF
CDR3 DNA: TGTGCCAGCAGTTTACCCGACAGATCCTACAATGAGCAGTTCTTC

clone size: once
J gene: TRBJ2-7
V gene: TRBV6-2/TRBV6-3
D gene: -
CDR3 length: 14
CDR3 protein: CASSYSGFGREQYF
CDR3 DNA: TGTGCCAGCAGTTACTCGGGGTTCGGGCGCGAGCAGTACTTC

clone size: -
J gene: TRBJ2-1
V gene: TRBV2
D gene: -
CDR3 length: 14
CDR3 protein: CASSEVIRVNEQFF
CDR3 DNA: TGTGCCAGCAGTGAAGTTATACGGGTCAATGAGCAGTTCTTC